Listed below are T cell receptor beta chains from one sample, sequenced in a study of T cells in Graves' hyperthyroidism and ophthalmopathy. From the multiplex PCR reads, TCRdb called clonotypes with MiXCR, one entry per CDR3 protein. The sample gives 560,000 or so distinct CDR3 sequences, about 45% of which show up once; 8.2% is in the top ten. The specimen was peripheral blood or thyroid tissue (not recorded which). The origin of the receptors is a woman between 18 and 30 years old with Graves' hyperthyroidism. CDR3s include the opening cysteine and the closing phenylalanine or tryptophan. The order of the fields is V gene, J gene, D gene, clone size, CDR3 DNA, CDR3 protein. A D gene is named only where the DNA matches it firmly. Clone size is given for some rows only: seen once, a few or many times, or a class if the clone is expanded.

v_gene: TRBV10-3
j_gene: TRBJ1-1
d_gene: NA
abundance: many
CDR3nt: TGTGCCATCAGTGAGTCTACCATGAACACTGAAGCTTTCTTT
CDR3aa: CAISESTMNTEAFF

v_gene: TRBV10-3
j_gene: TRBJ1-3
d_gene: NA
abundance: NA
CDR3nt: TGTGCCATCAGTGAGGGTACCGTCTCTGGAAGCACCATATATTTT
CDR3aa: CAISEGTVSGSTIYF

v_gene: TRBV7-9
j_gene: TRBJ2-5
d_gene: TRBD1
abundance: few
CDR3nt: TGTGCCAGCAGCCACAACACAGGGGAAGAGACCCAGTACTTC
CDR3aa: CASSHNTGEETQYF

v_gene: TRBV25-1
j_gene: TRBJ2-3
d_gene: TRBD1
abundance: NA
CDR3nt: TGTGCCAGCAGTGGGACAGGGGGCAAGGATACGCAGTATTTT
CDR3aa: CASSGTGGKDTQYF

v_gene: TRBV2
j_gene: TRBJ1-1
d_gene: NA
abundance: few
CDR3nt: TGTGCCAGCAGTTCGAGGGGTATAACTGAAGCTTTCTTT
CDR3aa: CASSSRGITEAFF

v_gene: TRBV7-9
j_gene: TRBJ1-6
d_gene: NA
abundance: few
CDR3nt: TGTGCCAGCAGCTATGCACGGACCCTCCACTTT
CDR3aa: CASSYARTLHF

v_gene: TRBV10-3
j_gene: TRBJ2-5
d_gene: TRBD2
abundance: many
CDR3nt: TGTGCCATCAGTGACCCCGGACTAGCGGGAGGGGTTGAGACCCAGTACTTC
CDR3aa: CAISDPGLAGGVETQYF

v_gene: TRBV2
j_gene: TRBJ1-4
d_gene: NA
abundance: many
CDR3nt: TGTGCCAGCAATCAGGGTCTAGAGGAAAAACTGTTTTTT
CDR3aa: CASNQGLEEKLFF

v_gene: TRBV20-1
j_gene: TRBJ1-1
d_gene: NA
abundance: few
CDR3nt: TGCAGTGCCCGGGGTGCGGTGGACACTGAAGCTTTCTTT
CDR3aa: CSARGAVDTEAFF

v_gene: TRBV15
j_gene: TRBJ2-2
d_gene: TRBD1
abundance: NA
CDR3nt: TGTGCCACGAAACAGGGGGCGCAGACCGGGGAGCTGTTTTTT
CDR3aa: CATKQGAQTGELFF

v_gene: TRBV7-3
j_gene: TRBJ1-1
d_gene: TRBD1
abundance: NA
CDR3nt: TGTGCCAGCAGCTTTTCGACAGGGGTCCCCTCCACTGAAGCTTTCTTT
CDR3aa: CASSFSTGVPSTEAFF

v_gene: TRBV24-1
j_gene: TRBJ2-2
d_gene: NA
abundance: NA
CDR3nt: TGTGCCACCAGTGATTTGATTGCGGGTGAGACCGGGGAGCTGTTTTTT
CDR3aa: CATSDLIAGETGELFF

v_gene: TRBV7-3
j_gene: TRBJ1-5
d_gene: NA
abundance: once
CDR3nt: TGTGCCAGCAGCTCTTGGGGTAGCAATCAGCCCCAGCATTTT
CDR3aa: CASSSWGSNQPQHF

v_gene: TRBV29-1
j_gene: TRBJ1-2
d_gene: TRBD1
abundance: NA
CDR3nt: TGCAGCGCCTCAGGGGGCCGCTATGGCTACACCTTC
CDR3aa: CSASGGRYGYTF

v_gene: TRBV7-9
j_gene: TRBJ2-7
d_gene: NA
abundance: NA
CDR3nt: TGTGCCAGCAGCGTTCCAGGGGCCTACGAGCAGTACTTC
CDR3aa: CASSVPGAYEQYF

v_gene: TRBV7-9
j_gene: TRBJ2-7
d_gene: NA
abundance: few
CDR3nt: TGTGCCAGCAGCTTAGTTGGGGCCGGGCGCGACGAGCAGTACTTC
CDR3aa: CASSLVGAGRDEQYF

v_gene: TRBV19
j_gene: TRBJ1-2
d_gene: TRBD1
abundance: few
CDR3nt: TGTGCCAGTAGACGCCCGACAGGGGGCAACTATGGCTACACCTTC
CDR3aa: CASRRPTGGNYGYTF

v_gene: TRBV2
j_gene: TRBJ2-7
d_gene: NA
abundance: few
CDR3nt: TGTGCCAGCAGTTTCCGCAGCAGGGGGACTAGCGAGCAGTACTTC
CDR3aa: CASSFRSRGTSEQYF

v_gene: TRBV29-1
j_gene: TRBJ1-1
d_gene: NA
abundance: NA
CDR3nt: TGCAGCTCCCTCGGGACTGAAGCTTTCTTT
CDR3aa: CSSLGTEAFF

v_gene: TRBV15
j_gene: TRBJ2-7
d_gene: NA
abundance: many
CDR3nt: TGTGCCACCAGCAGAGCTCGTAGGACGCCCGGGTACGAGCAGTACTTC
CDR3aa: CATSRARRTPGYEQYF

v_gene: TRBV14
j_gene: TRBJ1-1
d_gene: NA
abundance: NA
CDR3nt: TGTGCCAGCAGCCAAACAGAGAGAACTGAAGCTTTCTTT
CDR3aa: CASSQTERTEAFF

v_gene: TRBV7-8
j_gene: TRBJ1-2
d_gene: NA
abundance: many
CDR3nt: TGTGCCAGCAGCTTAGCCAGGCCGACGGGCTACTATGGCTACACCTTC
CDR3aa: CASSLARPTGYYGYTF

v_gene: TRBV7-8
j_gene: TRBJ1-1
d_gene: NA
abundance: many
CDR3nt: TGTGCCAGCAGCTCCCGCCAACTGGGAGACACTGAAGCTTTCTTT
CDR3aa: CASSSRQLGDTEAFF

v_gene: TRBV7-2
j_gene: TRBJ2-5
d_gene: TRBD2
abundance: few
CDR3nt: TGTGCCAGCAGCAAAAATCGGGTAGCGGGAGGTTATGGGACCCAGTACTTC
CDR3aa: CASSKNRVAGGYGTQYF

v_gene: TRBV2
j_gene: TRBJ2-5
d_gene: NA
abundance: medium-sized
CDR3nt: TGTGCCAGCACTTCCGGGTCTTCCCTCCAAGAGACCCAGTACTTC
CDR3aa: CASTSGSSLQETQYF

v_gene: TRBV19
j_gene: TRBJ1-5
d_gene: NA
abundance: NA
CDR3nt: TGTGCCAGTAGTATAGGGAGAATGAATCAGCCCCAGCATTTT
CDR3aa: CASSIGRMNQPQHF

v_gene: TRBV6-6
j_gene: TRBJ2-5
d_gene: NA
abundance: few
CDR3nt: TGTGCCAGCAGGTCAGGGTACCCGGACCAGTACTTC
CDR3aa: CASRSGYPDQYF

v_gene: TRBV2
j_gene: TRBJ1-2
d_gene: NA
abundance: NA
CDR3nt: TGTGCCAGCAGACAGGGTTTATTGGACAATGGCTACACCTTC
CDR3aa: CASRQGLLDNGYTF

v_gene: TRBV29-1
j_gene: TRBJ2-7
d_gene: TRBD1
abundance: many
CDR3nt: TGCAGCGTTGAGGTCAGGGGGGAGCAGTACTTC
CDR3aa: CSVEVRGEQYF

v_gene: TRBV5-7
j_gene: TRBJ1-1
d_gene: TRBD1
abundance: few
CDR3nt: TGTGCCAGCAGCGGCGGACAGGGTAAAGTTGAAGCTTTCTTT
CDR3aa: CASSGGQGKVEAFF

v_gene: TRBV7-2
j_gene: TRBJ2-7
d_gene: NA
abundance: few
CDR3nt: TGTGCCAGCAGTTTCATGGACGAGCAGTACTTC
CDR3aa: CASSFMDEQYF

v_gene: TRBV2
j_gene: TRBJ2-7
d_gene: NA
abundance: NA
CDR3nt: TGTGCCAGCATTCCGGGGGTCGAGCAGTACTTC
CDR3aa: CASIPGVEQYF

v_gene: TRBV7-9
j_gene: TRBJ1-1
d_gene: NA
abundance: few
CDR3nt: TGTGCCAGCAGCTTAGAAGGGGCCGATGAAGCTTTCTTT
CDR3aa: CASSLEGADEAFF

v_gene: TRBV24-1
j_gene: TRBJ2-7
d_gene: TRBD2
abundance: few
CDR3nt: TGTGCCACCAGTGATTGGGCTAGCGGGAGATACGAGCAGTACTTC
CDR3aa: CATSDWASGRYEQYF

v_gene: TRBV2
j_gene: TRBJ2-7
d_gene: TRBD1
abundance: many
CDR3nt: TGTGCCAGCTTCGGACAGGGGGCGGATGAGCAGTACTTC
CDR3aa: CASFGQGADEQYF

v_gene: TRBV2
j_gene: TRBJ2-7
d_gene: NA
abundance: once
CDR3nt: TGCGCCAGCAGCCAAGGTATGGTGGACCAGACCTACGAGCAGTACTTC
CDR3aa: CASSQGMVDQTYEQYF